The 5 T cell receptor beta chains below were found in one sample sequenced in a study of Ad26.COV2.S vaccination and SARS-CoV-2 variants. Sequencing used immunoSEQ multiplex PCR; TCRdb keeps in-frame clones, though not all of them. The sample records about 350,000 clones, around 89% being singletons. Treatment specified: approximately 18 received Ad26.COV2.S at low or high dose, single or two shots; a few received placebo; per-sample allocation not given. It was on day 63 after the first vaccine or placebo injection that samples were taken. The material sequenced was peripheral blood, taken in a trial of Ad26.COV2.S vaccine versus placebo. The receptors were sampled from a person between 18 and 59 years old who received the Ad26.COV2.S COVID-19 vaccine or a placebo.

This clone was seen a few times. This sequence joins TRBV19 and TRBJ1-2, with 7 bases fitting TRBD1. After removal of 1 base from V and 0 bases from J, the junction contained 5 bases not matched to a gene. This CDR3 spans 16 amino acids. Germline values: CDR1 LNHDA, CDR2 SQIVND (reference sequence). CDR3 protein: CASSIATGTANYGYTF. The CDR3 region has the DNA TGTGCCAGTAGTATAGCCACCGGGACAGCTAACTATGGCTACACCTTC. The whole variable domain, remainder taken from reference TRBV19 and TRBJ1-2, is DGGITQSPKYLFRKEGQNVTLSCEQNLNHDAMYWYRQDPGQGLRLIYYSQIVNDFQKGDIAEGYSVSREKKESFPLTVTSAQKNPTAFYLCASSIATGTANYGYTFGSGTRLTVV.

The chain employs TRBV7-9 and TRBJ2-1; 7 positions agree with TRBD1. The CDR3 is 16 amino acids. The J segment lost 6 bases and the V segment lost 5 bases, leaving 13 bases of the junction unmatched. The V gene's germline CDR1 is SEHNR and CDR2 FQNEAQ (reference sequence). CDR3 in amino acids: CASSPRAGGRSNEQFF. The CDR3 region has the DNA TGTGCCAGCAGCCCGAGGGCAGGGGGTCGCTCCAATGAGCAGTTCTTC.

The J gene is TRBJ1-4, the V gene TRBV5-5; D gene uncertain. The CDR3 runs to 15 residues. The germline gives CDR1 SGHKS, CDR2 YYEKEE (reference sequence). Deletions cut 4 bases from V and 4 bases from J, with 14 bases between. The CDR3 region has the DNA TGTGCCAGCAGCCCCGGACCGGCTCGTAATGAAAAACTGTTTTTT. It specifies CASSPGPARNEKLFF.

There are a few counts of this clone. V gene TRBV9 combines with J gene TRBJ2-1; unclear D gene. The germline CDR1 and CDR2 sequences are SGDLS and YYNGEE. Trimming took 1 base from V and 5 from J, leaving 7 bases between them. The CDR3 runs 13 residues. The chain's CDR3 is CASSVRNNNEQFF. CDR3 bases: TGTGCCAGCAGCGTAAGAAATAACAATGAGCAGTTCTTC. Full variable domain (remainder filled in from reference TRBV9 and TRBJ2-1): DSGVTQTPKHLITATGQRVTLRCSPRSGDLSVYWYQQSLDQGLQFLIQYYNGEERAKGNILERFSAQQFPDLHSELNLSSLELGDSALYFCASSVRNNNEQFFGPGTRLTVL.

The V gene is TRBV2, the J gene TRBJ2-7; a weak D match, TRBD1 (6 bases). The V end lost 6 bases, the J end lost 0 bases, and 9 bases lay between the germline ends. Germline assignment: CDR1 SNHLY and CDR2 FYNNEI. CDR3 length equals 13 residues. The CDR3 DNA reads as TGTGCCAGCAGAACAGGGATCTCCTACGAGCAGTACTTC. It yields the protein CASRTGISYEQYF.